Following are 25 T cell receptor beta chains from one sample sequenced in a study of PD-1 blockade in classical Hodgkin lymphoma (dated by TCRdb to about 2020). The receptor library was made with the immunoSEQ multiplex PCR assay. TCRdb obtained this table from immuneACCESS and retained in-frame rearrangements with V and J assigned. These tables miss some clones; where compared with another copy, unresolved V genes account for less than half of the shortfall, and the remainder is unexplained. Counted in this sample were 20,000 to 25,000 clones; approximately 69% of them appeared once. Approximately 3.3% of the sample is in the top ten clones. This specimen's time point label, per the study, means: cycle 1 day 1 (C1D1), immediately before nivolumab initiation. All trial patients had relapsed after autologous stem cell transplantation, with cohorts A, B and C differing in prior brentuximab vedotin exposure.

The source was peripheral blood mononuclear cells (PBMCs), collected at baseline. These receptors came from a human donor with classical Hodgkin lymphoma.

CDR3 coding DNA: TGTGCCTGGAGTGCCGGGACTAGCGGACAAGAGACCCAGTACTTC. As protein: CAWSAGTSGQETQYF. This chain uses TRBV30 with TRBJ2-5, with TRBD2 matching over 11 bases. Per germline, CDR1 GTSNPN and CDR2 SVGIG (reference sequence). V was clipped by 1 base and J by 2 bases; unmatched bases: 3. The CDR3 totals 15 residues.

The chain couples TRBV4-3 to TRBJ2-5; D is ambiguous. Germline values: CDR1 LGHNA, CDR2 YSLEER. Trimming took off 0 bases at V and 7 bases at J, with 18 bases between the two ends. The CDR3 sequence is 16 residues long. The CDR3 sequence is CASSQDVDLPLGTQYF. The CDR3, as DNA: TGCGCCAGCAGCCAAGATGTAGATCTACCCCTTGGGACCCAGTACTTC.

V gene TRBV18 combines with J gene TRBJ1-1; no clear D. The germline CDR1 and CDR2 sequences are KGHSH and LQKENI. V was cut by 6 bases and J by 1 base, with 15 bases left in between. There are 15 residues in the CDR3. CDR3 amino acids: CASSPDGLANTEAFF. The CDR3, as DNA: TGTGCCAGCTCCCCTGACGGGTTGGCGAACACTGAAGCTTTCTTT.

The chain carries TRBV30 and TRBJ2-4; D is perhaps TRBD2 (5 bases). Germline V gives CDR1 GTSNPN, CDR2 SVGIG (reference sequence). V gave up 0 bases and J gave up 8 bases, with 5 bases separating them. The CDR3 is made up of 11 amino acids. Here the CDR3 DNA reads TGTGCCTGGAGTGTCGGGGACATTCAGTACTTC. Its protein product is CAWSVGDIQYF. The full variable domain, completed using reference TRBV30 and TRBJ2-4, is SQTIHQWPATLVQPVGSPLSLECTVEGTSNPNLYWYRQAAGRGLQLLFYSVGIGQISSEVPQNLSASRPQDRQFILSSKKLLLSDSGFYLCAWSVGDIQYFGAGTRLSVL.

A single count supports this clone. This sequence joins TRBV30 and TRBJ2-1; 10 nucleotides line up with TRBD1. Per the germline V gene, CDR1 is GTSNPN and CDR2 is SVGIG (reference sequence). With 2 bases clipped from V and 6 bases from J, the junction kept 4 bases outside the gene matches. The CDR3 has 14 amino acids. The DNA of the CDR3 is TGTGCCTGGAGTCCCTGGGACAGGGGCAATGAGCAGTTCTTC. This gives the protein CAWSPWDRGNEQFF.

This chain uses TRBV20-1 with TRBJ1-1; D unresolved. Germline V CDR1 and CDR2: DFQATT, SNEGSKA (reference sequence). CDR3 length: 11 residues. Trimming removed 5 bases from V and 3 bases from J, with 7 bases in between. CDR3 residues: CSALKDTEAFF. The DNA of the CDR3 is TGCAGTGCTCTTAAGGACACTGAAGCTTTCTTT.

The chain combines TRBV5-1 with TRBJ2-5, with TRBD1 matching over 9 bases. Germline V gene lookup returns CDR1 SGHRS and CDR2 YFSETQ. Germline trimming cut 3 bases from V and 5 bases from J; bases unmatched to any gene: 8. There are 15 residues in the CDR3. The DNA for the CDR3 is TGCGCCAGCAGCTCCATGGGACAGGGTGGGGAGACCCAGTACTTC. Amino acids: CASSSMGQGGETQYF.

The chain is built from TRBV4-2 and TRBJ2-3; D is unclear. Trimming took off 0 bases at V and 2 bases at J, with 21 bases between the two ends. CDR3 length: 19 residues. Germline V gene data show CDR1 as LGHNA and CDR2 as YNFKEQ. CDR3 residues: CASSQDFLTLTSPTDTQYF. For the CDR3, the DNA is TGTGCCAGCAGCCAAGATTTTTTAACTCTAACCTCACCCACAGATACGCAGTATTTT.

This clone rates as medium-sized. The CDR3 region has the DNA TGTGCCAGCAGCTCCCCTAGGGGGGGCGGTTATTTT. Protein sequence: CASSSPRGGGYF. The chain joins TRBV13 to TRBJ2-3; perhaps TRBD2 as D (7 bases). From germline, CDR1 is PRHDT and CDR2 FYEKMQ (reference sequence). Trimming removed 4 bases from V and 15 bases from J, with 17 bases in between. CDR3 length: 12 residues.

In regard to this clone: This CDR3 is also generated by other DNA sequences in the sample. The chain carries TRBV18 and TRBJ2-7; TRBD1 or TRBD2 may be the D gene (6 bases each). Trimming took off 4 bases at V and 2 bases at J, with 15 bases between the two ends. The germline V gene encodes CDR1 KGHSH and CDR2 LQKENI. This CDR3 is 15 amino acids long. CDR3 DNA sequence: TGTGCCAGCTCACAGTCCTCGGGGGCCCCCTACGAGCAGTACTTC. Amino acids: CASSQSSGAPYEQYF.

This sequence joins TRBV6-1 and TRBJ1-1; the D is unclear. Per germline, CDR1 MNHNS and CDR2 SASEGT. The CDR3 extends over 13 amino acids. V lost 5 bases to trimming and J lost 3 bases, with 10 bases between them. Written as DNA, the CDR3 is TGTGCCAGCAGTACCTACCAGGACACTGAAGCTTTCTTT. It specifies CASSTYQDTEAFF.

The CDR3 DNA reads TGCGCCAGCAGCCAAGGGCAATGGAACACTGAAGCTTTCTTT. Its protein product is CASSQGQWNTEAFF. The V gene is TRBV4-3, the J gene TRBJ1-1; no definite D call. The CDR3 has 14 residues. The V gene lost 1 base and the J gene lost 1 base, with 7 bases spanning the gap. Germline lookup yields CDR1 LGHNA and CDR2 YSLEER.

By sample fraction, this clone is medium-sized. V and J are TRBV4-1 and TRBJ1-6; TRBD1 agrees at 8 bases. The V gene's germline CDR1 is MGHRA and CDR2 YSYEKL. With 1 base clipped from V and 9 bases from J, the junction kept 8 bases outside the gene matches. This CDR3 contains 16 residues. The CDR3: CASSQGTGSPISPLHF. Here the CDR3 DNA reads TGCGCCAGCAGCCAAGGGACAGGGAGTCCCATTTCACCCCTCCACTTT.

This clone was picked up a small number of times. The chain links TRBV5-4 to TRBJ1-2, with D possibly TRBD1 on 5 matching bases. Deletions cut 2 bases from V and 5 bases from J, with 16 bases between. This CDR3 has 15 residues. CDR1 and CDR2 (germline): SGHNT, YYREEE (reference sequence). The CDR3 region is CASSLTDPGGYGYTF. CDR3 sequence (DNA): TGTGCCAGCAGCTTAACTGATCCGGGGGGATATGGCTACACCTTC.

This chain joins TRBV6-5 and TRBJ2-7, with 9 bases that match TRBD1. J was trimmed by 4 bases and V by 0 bases; bases with no gene match: 7. Germline assignment: CDR1 MNHEY and CDR2 SVGAGI. CDR3 length: 16 amino acids. The CDR3 nucleotides are TGTGCCAGCAGTTACTCATCCGGGACAGGGAGGTACGAGCAGTACTTC. It yields the protein CASSYSSGTGRYEQYF.

This rearrangement joins TRBV5-5 to TRBJ1-4; D perhaps matches TRBD1 (5 bases). V gave up 1 base and J gave up 2 bases, with 18 bases separating them. The V gene's germline CDR1 is SGHKS and CDR2 YYEKEE (reference sequence). The CDR3 sequence is 18 residues long. CDR3 DNA: TGTGCCAGCAGCTTGCGAGTAGTATGGGGCACTACTAATGAAAAACTGTTTTTT. It encodes CASSLRVVWGTTNEKLFF.

V usage is TRBV28 and J usage is TRBJ2-2, with D maybe TRBD2 (5 bases). V lost 3 bases, J lost 5 bases, and 7 bases lay in between. The germline gives CDR1 MDHEN, CDR2 SYDVKM. CDR3 length: 13 amino acids. CDR3 sequence (DNA): TGTGCCAGCAGTTTTCGAGGGACCGGGGAGCTGTTTTTT. It encodes CASSFRGTGELFF.

This clone was detected a few times. V is TRBV27 and J is TRBJ1-2; TRBD1 is a possible D gene (5 bases). The V and J ends lost 4 bases and 6 bases respectively, with 12 bases between them. The germline V gene encodes CDR1 MNHEY and CDR2 SMNVEV (reference sequence). The CDR3 is made up of 13 amino acids. The CDR3 DNA reads TGTGCCAGCAGTTGGGGACCGAAGAATGGCTACACCTTC. Its protein product is CASSWGPKNGYTF.

The J gene is TRBJ1-1, the V gene TRBV28, with D perhaps matching TRBD1 (6 bases). The CDR3 is 13 residues long. The V and J ends lost 3 bases and 4 bases respectively, with 9 bases between them. Germline CDR1 reads MDHEN; CDR2 reads SYDVKM. In DNA, the CDR3 is TGTGCCAGCAGTTTCCAAGGGGGCACTGAAGCTTTCTTT. It codes for CASSFQGGTEAFF. Complete variable domain (other parts from reference TRBV28 and TRBJ1-1): DVKVTQSSRYLVKRTGEKVFLECVQDMDHENMFWYRQDPGLGLRLIYFSYDVKMKEKGDIPEGYSVSREKKERFSLILESASTNQTSMYLCASSFQGGTEAFFGQGTRLTVV.

The V gene is TRBV4-3, the J gene TRBJ2-2, with TRBD1 as a possible D gene (6 bases). The CDR3 totals 16 residues. V lost 0 bases to trimming and J lost 3 bases, with 11 bases between them. The germline V gene has CDR1 LGHNA and CDR2 YSLEER. The CDR3 region has the DNA TGCGCCAGCAGCCAAGATAGGACAGAGTACACCGGGGAGCTGTTTTTT. Protein: CASSQDRTEYTGELFF.

This clone was detected once. The V call is TRBV19, the J call TRBJ2-1; D gene ambiguous. Trimming pared 4 bases from V and 4 bases from J, leaving 8 bases between. Germline assignment: CDR1 LNHDA and CDR2 SQIVND (reference sequence). The CDR3 has 13 residues. DNA of the CDR3: TGTGCCAGTAGTACCACGAATTACAATGAGCAGTTCTTC. The encoded protein is CASSTTNYNEQFF.

This chain joins TRBV30 and TRBJ2-1; the D is unclear. The CDR3 runs to 14 residues. Looked up from germline, CDR1 is GTSNPN and CDR2 is SVGIG (reference sequence). Deletions cut 3 bases from V and 2 bases from J, with 11 bases between. The CDR3 region is CAWRESGAYNEQFF. In DNA form, the CDR3 reads TGTGCCTGGAGGGAGTCTGGGGCCTACAATGAGCAGTTCTTC.

The chain combines TRBV7-9 with TRBJ2-7; the match to TRBD1 covers 8 bases. The CDR3 contains 15 residues. With V trimmed by 4 bases and J by 2 bases, 7 bases remained unmatched. Looked up from germline, CDR1 is SEHNR and CDR2 is FQNEAQ (reference sequence). Written as DNA, the CDR3 is TGTGCCAGCAGCTCGACGACAGGGGAGGCCTACGAGCAGTACTTC. Translation gives CASSSTTGEAYEQYF.

The chain combines TRBV19 with TRBJ1-1, with D unresolved. The CDR3 has 14 residues. The germline V and J ends were trimmed by 5 bases and 0 bases, with 10 bases remaining between them. CDR1 is LNHDA, CDR2 SQIVND, per germline (reference sequence). CDR3 loop: CASSLLLLNTEAFF. The CDR3 bases are TGTGCCAGTAGTCTTCTCTTATTGAACACTGAAGCTTTCTTT.

The rearrangement joins TRBV6-1 to TRBJ2-2; D is possibly TRBD1 (6 bases). The CDR3 is 16 amino acids. Trimming stripped 1 base from V and 5 bases from J, with 14 bases between. CDR1 MNHNS and CDR2 SASEGT come from the germline V gene. CDR3 sequence (DNA): TGTGCCAGCAGTGAAGGGCTGGGGGCGAGGACCGGGGAGCTGTTTTTT. It translates to CASSEGLGARTGELFF.